The next 28 T cell receptor beta chains were all read from a single sample in a study of shared clonotypes between healthy human individuals. Repertoires were generated with immunoSEQ multiplex PCR, while TCRdb's copy carries only in-frame clones and drops some. The sample has approximately 2.1 million clones; approximately 95% are singletons. Input material: naive CD4+ T cells from PBMCs. Subset defined: CD45RA+ positively selected. These receptors all stem from a man aged 18 to 30 in good health. Some clones in this sample may be carry-over from other donors' samples.

The rearrangement links TRBV27 to TRBJ1-4; the match to TRBD1 covers 7 bases. The V segment lost 4 bases and the J segment 11 bases; nucleotides outside the gene matches: 4. The V gene's germline CDR1 is MNHEY and CDR2 SMNVEV (reference sequence). The CDR3 extends over 12 amino acids. The CDR3 DNA reads as TGTGCCAGCAGTTCCACAGGGGAGAAACTGTTTTTT. Residues: CASSSTGEKLFF.

This rearrangement joins TRBV27 to TRBJ1-4, with a possible D match to TRBD1 (5 bases). CDR1 is MNHEY, CDR2 SMNVEV, per germline (reference sequence). Trimming left V 2 bases short and J 5 bases short, with 12 bases between. The CDR3 sequence is 15 residues long. The DNA for the CDR3 is TGTGCCAGCAGTTTAGACAGCTTGGGGAATGAAAAACTGTTTTTT. Residues: CASSLDSLGNEKLFF.

The chain is built from TRBV28 and TRBJ2-1, with TRBD2 matching 12 bases. The junction had 5 bases not matched to a gene; V was cut back by 6 bases and J by 8 bases. This CDR3 has 14 residues. Germline CDR1 and CDR2: MDHEN and SYDVKM. CDR3 residues: CASRRLAGVYEQFF. CDR3 in DNA: TGTGCCAGCAGACGACTAGCGGGAGTATATGAGCAGTTCTTC. The full variable domain, rest sourced from reference TRBV28 and TRBJ2-1, is DVKVTQSSRYLVKRTGEKVFLECVQDMDHENMFWYRQDPGLGLRLIYFSYDVKMKEKGDIPEGYSVSREKKERFSLILESASTNQTSMYLCASRRLAGVYEQFFGPGTRLTVL.

This chain connects TRBV7-8 to TRBJ2-7; D perhaps matches TRBD2 (6 bases). CDR3 length equals 13 residues. Germline V gene sequence: CDR1 SGHVS, CDR2 FQNEAQ. Trimming removed 2 bases from V and 7 bases from J, with 12 bases in between. CDR3 protein: CASSLSEGLEQYF. CDR3 nucleotides: TGTGCCAGCAGCTTATCGGAGGGACTTGAGCAGTACTTC.

This sequence joins TRBV4-3 and TRBJ2-4; weak D call: TRBD1 (6 bases). The V gene's germline CDR1 is LGHNA and CDR2 YSLEER. The CDR3 spans 17 residues. The germline V and J ends were trimmed by 0 bases and 4 bases, with 16 bases remaining between them. For the CDR3, the DNA is TGCGCCAGCAGCCAAGATGTGAAGGGACACCTAAAAAACATTCAGTACTTC. Its translation is CASSQDVKGHLKNIQYF.

J is TRBJ1-5 and V is TRBV28; D is perhaps TRBD1 (6 bases). Germline-derived CDR1 and CDR2 are MDHEN and SYDVKM. The CDR3 runs 14 residues. Trimming cost V 6 bases and J 3 bases, with 12 bases left between them. The CDR3 nucleotides are TGTGCCAGCAGCAAGGGGGGGCCCAATCAGCCCCAGCATTTT. Translation: CASSKGGPNQPQHF.

This clone was found a few times. This chain uses TRBV27 with TRBJ1-2; D is perhaps TRBD1 (5 bases). Germline-derived CDR1 and CDR2 are MNHEY and SMNVEV (reference sequence). V was cut by 5 bases and J by 7 bases, with 20 bases left in between. CDR3 length equals 15 residues. The CDR3 here is CASSKSRGETVGYTF. In nucleotides, the CDR3 is TGTGCCAGCAGTAAATCCCGAGGGGAGACGGTTGGCTACACCTTC.

DNA for the CDR3: TGTGCCAGTAGTATATTGCAAGATAGGGTCGGGAATGAGCAGTTCTTC. This gives the protein CASSILQDRVGNEQFF. The rearrangement joins TRBV19 to TRBJ2-1, with no clear D. CDR3 length equals 16 residues. In germline, CDR1 is LNHDA, CDR2 SQIVND (reference sequence). With 2 bases removed from V and 7 bases from J, the gap between germline ends came to 18 bases.

The chain joins TRBV9 to TRBJ2-3, with a possible D match to TRBD1 (5 bases). V shed 4 bases and J shed 1 base, with 13 bases lying between them. Germline V gives CDR1 SGDLS, CDR2 YYNGEE. The CDR3 is made up of 15 amino acids. The CDR3, as DNA: TGTGCCAGCAGCTTCACGCCCAGGGGCACAGATACGCAGTATTTT. This gives the protein CASSFTPRGTDTQYF.

This chain joins TRBV7-3 and TRBJ2-5; no definite D call. V lost 5 bases, J lost 3 bases, and 10 bases lay in between. This CDR3 is 13 amino acids long. The germline gives CDR1 SGHTA, CDR2 FQGTGA. Here the CDR3 DNA reads TGTGCCAGCAGCCGCGGCCTAAAAGAGACCCAGTACTTC. The encoded protein is CASSRGLKETQYF.

The genes are TRBV19 and TRBJ2-7; 10 bases map to TRBD2. The CDR3 is 15 residues long. After removal of 6 bases from V and 3 bases from J, the junction contained 8 bases not matched to a gene. The germline V gene encodes CDR1 LNHDA and CDR2 SQIVND (reference sequence). The CDR3 DNA sequence: TGTGCCAGTAGGCCGACTAGCGGGTCCTTCTACGAGCAGTACTTC. Translated: CASRPTSGSFYEQYF.

The chain joins TRBV4-2 to TRBJ2-5, with 8 bases aligning to TRBD2. CDR3 length: 15 amino acids. V shed 6 bases, J shed 5 bases, and the junction held 11 bases outside the gene matches. Looked up from germline, CDR1 is LGHNA and CDR2 is YNFKEQ. The CDR3 here is CASSLGLDGFETQYF. Here the CDR3 DNA reads TGTGCCAGCAGTCTGGGACTAGATGGCTTTGAGACCCAGTACTTC.

The V call is TRBV5-5, the J call TRBJ2-7, with 9 positions matching TRBD1. The CDR3 runs 16 residues. The germline V gene encodes CDR1 SGHKS and CDR2 YYEKEE (reference sequence). V shed 4 bases, J shed 2 bases, and the junction held 10 bases outside the gene matches. In DNA form, the CDR3 reads TGTGCCAGCAGCGGTGGGCCCGGGACAGGGACCTACGAGCAGTACTTC. Translating it yields CASSGGPGTGTYEQYF.

In the case of this clone: The sample holds other DNA sequences that translate to the same CDR3. The chain carries TRBV6-1 and TRBJ1-5; D is perhaps TRBD1 (5 bases). The CDR3 covers 13 residues. Germline loops: CDR1 MNHNS, CDR2 SASEGT. Trimming took 2 bases from V and 6 from J, leaving 8 bases between them. This chain's CDR3 is CASSELGGQPQHF. In nucleotides, the CDR3 is TGTGCCAGCAGTGAATTGGGGGGTCAGCCCCAGCATTTT.

The chain couples TRBV25-1 to TRBJ1-1; TRBD1 might be the D (5 bases). This CDR3 contains 14 residues. The germline CDR1 and CDR2 sequences are MGHDK and SYGVNS. Trimming removed 2 bases at V and 1 base at J, with 8 bases between. The CDR3 region has the DNA TGTGCCAGCAGTGAAATTGGGGGGAACACTGAAGCTTTCTTT. Encoded protein: CASSEIGGNTEAFF.

The CDR3 protein is CASRVLAGGELFF. CDR3 coding DNA: TGTGCCAGCCGGGTGCTAGCGGGAGGGGAGCTGTTTTTT. This chain links TRBV2 with TRBJ2-2; 9 positions match TRBD2. The germline CDR1 and CDR2 sequences are SNHLY and FYNNEI. Unmatched junction bases numbered 6, after V lost 8 bases and J lost 8 bases. The CDR3 has 13 residues.

V is TRBV6-1 and J is TRBJ2-1; the D is unclear. CDR1 is MNHNS and CDR2 is SASEGT in the germline V gene. Trimming removed 7 bases from V and 5 bases from J, with 15 bases in between. This CDR3 is 14 amino acids long. CDR3 amino acids: CASKVEAEHNEQFF. In nucleotides, the CDR3 is TGTGCCAGCAAGGTTGAGGCGGAGCACAATGAGCAGTTCTTC.

Comment on this clone: Distinct nucleotide sequences in the sample also encode this CDR3. J is TRBJ2-7 and V is TRBV28; either TRBD1 or TRBD2 may fit D (7 bases each). From germline, CDR1 is MDHEN and CDR2 SYDVKM. The V end was cut by 3 bases, the J end by 1 base, with 13 bases between. The length of the CDR3 is 15 residues. The CDR3 DNA is TGTGCCAGCAGTTTGGGGGGGACAGTTTCCTACGAGCAGTACTTC. It specifies CASSLGGTVSYEQYF.

The chain recombines TRBV6-5 with TRBJ1-2, with 10 bases lining up with TRBD1. The CDR3 spans 15 residues. Germline values: CDR1 MNHEY, CDR2 SVGAGI. Unmatched junction bases numbered 12, after V lost 7 bases and J lost 7 bases. Here the CDR3 DNA reads TGTGCCAGCACCCTTCTCACGGGACAGGGGTCTGGCTACACCTTC. It specifies CASTLLTGQGSGYTF.

The chain combines TRBV27 with TRBJ2-1; 10 bases align to TRBD2. This CDR3 has 15 residues. The germline gives CDR1 MNHEY, CDR2 SMNVEV (reference sequence). With 7 bases clipped from V and 2 bases from J, the junction kept 5 bases outside the gene matches. The CDR3 spells CASIQAGGTYNEQFF. The CDR3 nucleotides are TGTGCCAGCATCCAAGCGGGAGGGACCTACAATGAGCAGTTCTTC.

The V and J genes are TRBV30 and TRBJ1-2; tentative D call: TRBD1 (6 bases). Germline values: CDR1 GTSNPN, CDR2 SVGIG (reference sequence). V was shortened by 2 bases and J by 5 bases, with 24 bases between the two germline ends. This CDR3 region has 17 residues. CDR3: CAWSPRVAGARIYGYTF. CDR3 in DNA: TGTGCCTGGAGTCCCCGCGTGGCAGGGGCGCGGATATATGGCTACACCTTC.

This clone was seen only once. The chain couples TRBV5-1 to TRBJ2-1; TRBD2 aligns across 8 bases. Germline assignment: CDR1 SGHRS and CDR2 YFSETQ. The CDR3 covers 15 residues. The V and J ends lost 4 bases and 9 bases, in that order; junction bases with no gene match: 12. The CDR3 DNA reads as TGCGCCAGCAGCCCCGGACTAGCCTTAGGTACTGAGCAGTTCTTC. Protein: CASSPGLALGTEQFF.

V and J are TRBV11-2 and TRBJ2-1; TRBD2 matches at 11 bases. The germline gives CDR1 SGHAT, CDR2 FQNNGV. The CDR3 runs to 17 residues. Germline trimming cut 2 bases from V and 0 bases from J; bases unmatched to any gene: 3. The CDR3 region is CASSLLTSGNSYNEQFF. CDR3 nucleotides: TGTGCCAGCAGCTTACTGACTAGCGGGAACTCCTACAATGAGCAGTTCTTC.

Points on this clone: Different DNA sequences within this sample yield the same CDR3. This sequence joins TRBV5-1 and TRBJ2-3; D call uncertain. V was shortened by 3 bases and J by 0 bases, with 11 bases between the two germline ends. CDR1 is SGHRS, CDR2 YFSETQ, per germline. There are 15 residues in the CDR3. The CDR3 sequence: CASSSEPSSTDTQYF. In DNA form, the CDR3 reads TGCGCCAGCAGCTCGGAACCTTCTAGCACAGATACGCAGTATTTT.

CDR3 sequence (DNA): TGTGCCAGCAGTTACTCCTATAATTCACCCCTCCACTTT. This encodes CASSYSYNSPLHF. The chain recombines TRBV6-5 with TRBJ1-6; D is unclear. The CDR3 sequence is 13 residues long. Germline V gene lookup returns CDR1 MNHEY and CDR2 SVGAGI. The ends were cut back, 0 bases at V and 3 bases at J, with 0 bases in the middle.

This chain joins TRBV6-1 and TRBJ1-5, with TRBD1 matching over 9 bases. CDR3 length: 15 residues. Germline-derived CDR1 and CDR2 are MNHNS and SASEGT. The V gene end was trimmed by 5 bases and the J gene end by 5 bases; junction bases not matched to a gene: 7. The CDR3, as DNA: TGTGCCAGCAGTAAACAGGGGGCGCCGGATCAGCCCCAGCATTTT. Translating gives CASSKQGAPDQPQHF.

In regard to this clone: Other DNA sequences in this sample translate to the same CDR3. This rearrangement joins TRBV19 to TRBJ1-2; D perhaps matches TRBD1 (5 bases). Trimming stripped 3 bases from V and 4 bases from J, with 9 bases between. The CDR3 is 13 amino acids. CDR1 and CDR2 from the germline V gene are LNHDA and SQIVND (reference sequence). CDR3 bases: TGTGCCAGTAGTATTCAGGGTTCCTATGGCTACACCTTC. Protein: CASSIQGSYGYTF.

V usage is TRBV5-1 and J usage is TRBJ1-1, with TRBD1 matching over 12 bases. V trimming: 4 bases; J trimming: 0 bases; junction bases outside the gene matches: 4. From germline, CDR1 is SGHRS and CDR2 YFSETQ. The CDR3 spans 16 residues. The CDR3 region is CASSPGTGGVNTEAFF. CDR3 nucleotides: TGCGCCAGCAGCCCAGGGACAGGGGGCGTGAACACTGAAGCTTTCTTT.